This T cell receptor (beta chain) was sequenced for a study of radiation and T cells in renal cell carcinoma. The table came from immunoSEQ multiplex PCR; TCRdb's copy has only in-frame clones and leaves some out. The sample lists roughly 150,000 clones, roughly 89% occurring once. The time point was: blood 2 weeks post-SBRT. Treatment meaning: 15 Gy SBRT to primary tumor, nephrectomy 4 weeks later. CDR3 length equals 14 residues. The germline gives CDR1 MDHEN, CDR2 SYDVKM. Only a few counts were recorded for this clone. A junction end diverges from the germline sequence, so it may reflect a read error.

This chain links TRBV28 with TRBJ2-7, with 11 bases matching TRBD1. The sequence was obtained from a woman in her fifties or sixties with renal cell carcinoma. Specimen: blood, collected from a patient whose treatment included radiotherapy and nephrectomy. Here the CDR3 reads CASSLSQSPGQGVW. CDR3 in DNA: TGTGCCAGCAGTTTATCCCAATCACCGGGACAGGGGGTATGG.